This T cell receptor beta chain is drawn from a study of shared T cell receptors in the human thymus. Using immunoSEQ multiplex PCR, the repertoire was profiled, and TCRdb retains in-frame clones only, with some absent. The table includes hundreds of thousands of clones, over 75% detected once. The CDR3 is 13 residues long. Trimming stripped 6 bases from V and 8 bases from J, with 16 bases between. Germline loops: CDR1 MNHEY, CDR2 SMNVEV (reference sequence). These data also featured in a second study, about human thymus T cells. Turning to that study: Resections from corrective heart surgery supplied the thymus tissue.

The V gene is TRBV27, the J gene TRBJ1-1; D not certain. This clonotype was sampled from a girl less than two years old with a congenital heart defect. The specimen sequenced was thymocytes. The CDR3 protein is CASSPREGGEAFF. CDR3 bases: TGTGCCAGCAGCCCCCGGGAGGGTGGGGAAGCTTTCTTT.